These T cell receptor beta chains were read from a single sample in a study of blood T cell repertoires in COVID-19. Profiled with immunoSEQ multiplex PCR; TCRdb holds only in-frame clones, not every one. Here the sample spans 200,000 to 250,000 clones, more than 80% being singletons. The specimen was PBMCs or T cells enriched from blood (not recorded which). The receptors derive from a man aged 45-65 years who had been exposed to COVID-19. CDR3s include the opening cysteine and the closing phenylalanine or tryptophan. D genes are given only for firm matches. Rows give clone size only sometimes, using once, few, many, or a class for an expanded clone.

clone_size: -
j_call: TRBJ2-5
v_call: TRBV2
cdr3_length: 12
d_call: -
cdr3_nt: TGTGCCAGCAGTACGCTTAGAGAGACCCAGTACTTC
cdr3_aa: CASSTLRETQYF

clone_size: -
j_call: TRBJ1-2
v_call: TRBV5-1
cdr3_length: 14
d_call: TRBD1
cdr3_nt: TGCGCCAGCAGCCACGGGACAGCTAACTATGGCTACACCTTC
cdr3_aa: CASSHGTANYGYTF

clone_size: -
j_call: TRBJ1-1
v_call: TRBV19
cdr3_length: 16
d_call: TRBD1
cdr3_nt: TGTGCCAGTAAGACAGGGGGCCGAGGGATGAACACTGAAGCTTTCTTT
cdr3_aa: CASKTGGRGMNTEAFF

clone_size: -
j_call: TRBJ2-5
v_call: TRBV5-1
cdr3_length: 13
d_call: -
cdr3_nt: TGCGCCAGCAGCTTCAGACTCCAAGAGACCCAGTACTTC
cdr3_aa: CASSFRLQETQYF

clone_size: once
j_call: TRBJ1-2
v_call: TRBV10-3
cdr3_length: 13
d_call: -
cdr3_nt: TGTGCCATCAGTGCTCGAGCGACCTGGGGCTACACCTTC
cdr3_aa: CAISARATWGYTF

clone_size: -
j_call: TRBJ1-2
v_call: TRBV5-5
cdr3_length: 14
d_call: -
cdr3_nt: TGTGCCAGCAGCGTTAACAGGGATGTCTATGGCTACACCTTC
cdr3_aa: CASSVNRDVYGYTF

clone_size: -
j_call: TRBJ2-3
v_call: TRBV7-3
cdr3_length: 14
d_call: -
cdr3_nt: TGTGCCAGCAGCTGGGACTTCGGCACAGATACGCAGTATTTT
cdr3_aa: CASSWDFGTDTQYF

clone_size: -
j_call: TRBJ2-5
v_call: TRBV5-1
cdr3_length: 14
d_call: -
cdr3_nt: TGCGCCAGCAGCACTGACAGAAAACAAGAGACCCAGTACTTC
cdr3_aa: CASSTDRKQETQYF

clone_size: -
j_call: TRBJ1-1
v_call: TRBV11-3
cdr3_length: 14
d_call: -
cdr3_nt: TGTGCCAGCAGCTTGACAGGTCGGAACACTGAAGCTTTCTTT
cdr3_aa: CASSLTGRNTEAFF

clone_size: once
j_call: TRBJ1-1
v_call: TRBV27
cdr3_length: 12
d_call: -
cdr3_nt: TGTGCCACCGGGGGGTGGAACACTGAAGCTTTCTTT
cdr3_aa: CATGGWNTEAFF

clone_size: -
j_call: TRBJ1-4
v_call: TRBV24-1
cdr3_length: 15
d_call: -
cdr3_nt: TGTGCCACCAGTGATTCGAGAGCTGGATCGGGAAAACTGTTTTTT
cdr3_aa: CATSDSRAGSGKLFF

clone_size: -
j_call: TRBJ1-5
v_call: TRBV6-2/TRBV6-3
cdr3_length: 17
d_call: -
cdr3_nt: TGTGCCAGCAGTTACAGAGTAGTGGGGCCCCCTCATCAGCCCCAGCATTTT
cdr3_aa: CASSYRVVGPPHQPQHF

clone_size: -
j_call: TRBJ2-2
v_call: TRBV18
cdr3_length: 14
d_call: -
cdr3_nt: TGTGCCAGCTCACCACCTCAGTCTGTCGGGGAGCTGTTTTTT
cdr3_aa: CASSPPQSVGELFF

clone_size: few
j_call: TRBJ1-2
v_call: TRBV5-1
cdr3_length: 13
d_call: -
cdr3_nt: TGCGCCAGCAGCTTGGGCGGGTCTGATGGCTACACCTTC
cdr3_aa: CASSLGGSDGYTF

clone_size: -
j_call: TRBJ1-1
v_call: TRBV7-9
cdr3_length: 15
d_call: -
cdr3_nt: TGTGCCAGCAGCTTTGGGCAGGGCCTGAACACTGAAGCTTTCTTT
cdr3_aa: CASSFGQGLNTEAFF

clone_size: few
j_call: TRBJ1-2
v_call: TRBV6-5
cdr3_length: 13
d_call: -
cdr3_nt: TGTGCCAGCAGTTACTACATCGGGTCTGGCTACACCTTC
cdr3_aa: CASSYYIGSGYTF

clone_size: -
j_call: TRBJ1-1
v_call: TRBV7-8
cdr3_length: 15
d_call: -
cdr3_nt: TGTGCCAGCAGCTTACAGGGGTCCTTGGGCACTGAAGCTTTCTTT
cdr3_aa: CASSLQGSLGTEAFF

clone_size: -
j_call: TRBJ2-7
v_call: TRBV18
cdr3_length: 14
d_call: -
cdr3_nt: TGTGCCAGCTCACTATCGGGATTCTCCTACGAGCAGTACTTC
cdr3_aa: CASSLSGFSYEQYF

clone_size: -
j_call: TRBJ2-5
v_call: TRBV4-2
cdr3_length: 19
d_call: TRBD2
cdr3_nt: TGTGCCAGCAGCCAAGTTAGCGGGGGCCGTCGAACAGCTACAGAGACCCAGTACTTC
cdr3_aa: CASSQVSGGRRTATETQYF

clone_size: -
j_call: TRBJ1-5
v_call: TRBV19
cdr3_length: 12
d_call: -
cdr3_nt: TGTGCCAGTAATTCTCGTGTTCAGCCCCAGCATTTT
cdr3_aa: CASNSRVQPQHF

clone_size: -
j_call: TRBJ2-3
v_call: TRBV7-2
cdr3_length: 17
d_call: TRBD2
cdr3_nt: TGTGCCAGCAGCTTAGGGCTAGCGGGGGCCGTCACAGGTACGCAGTATTTT
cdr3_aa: CASSLGLAGAVTGTQYF

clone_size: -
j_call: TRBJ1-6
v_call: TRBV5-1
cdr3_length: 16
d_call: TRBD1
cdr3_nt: TGCGCCAGCAGTCAACTCGGACAGGGGGTTAATTCACCCCTCCACTTT
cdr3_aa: CASSQLGQGVNSPLHF

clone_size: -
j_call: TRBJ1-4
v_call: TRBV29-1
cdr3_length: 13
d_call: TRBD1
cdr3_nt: TGCAGCGTCGGACAGGGGGCAAATGAAAAACTGTTTTTT
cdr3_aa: CSVGQGANEKLFF

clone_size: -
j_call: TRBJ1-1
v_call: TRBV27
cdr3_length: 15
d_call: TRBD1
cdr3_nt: TGTGCCAGCAGTACACGGGACAGCCAAGACACTGAAGCTTTCTTT
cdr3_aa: CASSTRDSQDTEAFF

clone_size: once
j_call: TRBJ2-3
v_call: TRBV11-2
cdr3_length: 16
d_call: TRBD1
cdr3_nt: TGTGCCAGCAGCTTAAAGACAGGGCTATCCGGGAATACGCAGTATTTT
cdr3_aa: CASSLKTGLSGNTQYF

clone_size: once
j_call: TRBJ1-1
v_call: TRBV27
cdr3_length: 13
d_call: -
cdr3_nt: TGTGCCAGCAACTATAGGGGAGGAACTGAAGCTTTCTTT
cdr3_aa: CASNYRGGTEAFF

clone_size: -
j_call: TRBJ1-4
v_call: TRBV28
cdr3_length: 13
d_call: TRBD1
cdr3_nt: TGTGCCAGCCTTGGGACAGGGGGAATAAAACTGTTTTTT
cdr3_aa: CASLGTGGIKLFF

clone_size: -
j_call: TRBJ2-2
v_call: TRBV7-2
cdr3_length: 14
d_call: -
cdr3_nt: TGTGCCAGCAGCCAGGACAGGAACACCGGGGAGCTGTTTTTT
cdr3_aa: CASSQDRNTGELFF

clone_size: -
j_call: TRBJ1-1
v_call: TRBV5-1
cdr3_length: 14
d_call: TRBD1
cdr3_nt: TGCGCCAGCAGCTCCGGACAGGGGGTGACCGAAGCTTTCTTT
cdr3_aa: CASSSGQGVTEAFF

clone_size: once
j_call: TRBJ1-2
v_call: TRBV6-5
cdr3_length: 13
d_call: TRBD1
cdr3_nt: TGTGCCAGCATGATGACAGGGAACTATGGCTACACCTTC
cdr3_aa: CASMMTGNYGYTF

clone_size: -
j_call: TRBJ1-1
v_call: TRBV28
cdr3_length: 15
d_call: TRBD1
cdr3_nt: TGTGCCAGCAGTCCAGCCGGGACAGGGCTCACTGAAGCTTTCTTT
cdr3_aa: CASSPAGTGLTEAFF

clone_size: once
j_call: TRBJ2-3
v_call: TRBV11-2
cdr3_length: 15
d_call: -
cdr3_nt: TGTGCCAGCAGCTGGGCCCTTTCGGGGTCGGATACGCAGTATTTT
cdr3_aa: CASSWALSGSDTQYF

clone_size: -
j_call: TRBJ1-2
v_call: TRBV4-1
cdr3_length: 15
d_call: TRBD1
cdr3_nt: TGCGCCAGCAGCCAACCGGGACAGATTAACTATGGCTACACCTTC
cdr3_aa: CASSQPGQINYGYTF

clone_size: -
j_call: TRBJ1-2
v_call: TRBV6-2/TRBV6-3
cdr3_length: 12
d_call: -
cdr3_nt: TGTGCCAGCAGTACAGGGTATCCGGGCTACACCTTC
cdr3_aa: CASSTGYPGYTF

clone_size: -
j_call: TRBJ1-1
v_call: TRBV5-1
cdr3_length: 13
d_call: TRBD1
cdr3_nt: TGCGCCAGCAGCATAGGGACAGACACTGAAGCTTTCTTT
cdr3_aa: CASSIGTDTEAFF

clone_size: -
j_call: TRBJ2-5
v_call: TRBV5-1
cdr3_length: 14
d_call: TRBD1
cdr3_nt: TGCGCCAGCAGGAGCGACAGGGGGCGAGAGACCCAGTACTTC
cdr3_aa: CASRSDRGRETQYF

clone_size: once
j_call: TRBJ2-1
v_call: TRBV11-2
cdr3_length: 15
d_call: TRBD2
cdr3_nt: TGTGCCAGCAGCTTAGTAACTAGCGGTACTACCAAACAGTTCTTC
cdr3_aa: CASSLVTSGTTKQFF

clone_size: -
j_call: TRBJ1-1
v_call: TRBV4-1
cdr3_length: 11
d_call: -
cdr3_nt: TGCGCCAGCAGCCATGCGGGGACGGCTTTCTTT
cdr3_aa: CASSHAGTAFF

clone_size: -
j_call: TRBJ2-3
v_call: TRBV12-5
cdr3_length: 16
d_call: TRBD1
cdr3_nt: TGTGCTAGTGCCCCGCCCAAGGGACAGGGACCGGATACGCAGTATTTT
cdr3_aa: CASAPPKGQGPDTQYF

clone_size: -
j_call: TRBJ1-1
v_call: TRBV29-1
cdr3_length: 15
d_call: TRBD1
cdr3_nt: TGCAGCGTTGCCTACCTTGGGACAGGGCTCTCTGAAGCTTTCTTT
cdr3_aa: CSVAYLGTGLSEAFF

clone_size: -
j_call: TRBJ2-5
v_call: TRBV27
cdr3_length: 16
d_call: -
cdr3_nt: TGTGCCAGCAGTTTAGGGTTGGCACAGGTCCAAGAGACCCAGTACTTC
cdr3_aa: CASSLGLAQVQETQYF

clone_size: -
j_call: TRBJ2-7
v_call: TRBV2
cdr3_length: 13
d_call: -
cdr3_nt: TGTGCCAGCAGTGAAAGTGCGTACTACGAGCAGTACTTC
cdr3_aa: CASSESAYYEQYF

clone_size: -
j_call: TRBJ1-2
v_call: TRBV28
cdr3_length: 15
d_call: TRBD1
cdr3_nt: TGTGCCAGCAGTTGGGGGGACAGGGCTGACTATGGCTACACCTTC
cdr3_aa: CASSWGDRADYGYTF

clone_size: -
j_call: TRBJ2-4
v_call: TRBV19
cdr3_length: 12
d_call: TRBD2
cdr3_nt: TGTGCCAGTGGACTAGCGGGGAACATTCAGTACTTC
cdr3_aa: CASGLAGNIQYF

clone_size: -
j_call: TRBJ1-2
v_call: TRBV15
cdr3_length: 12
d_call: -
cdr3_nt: TGTGCCACCAGCAGGGCATCAAATGGCTACACCTTC
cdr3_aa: CATSRASNGYTF

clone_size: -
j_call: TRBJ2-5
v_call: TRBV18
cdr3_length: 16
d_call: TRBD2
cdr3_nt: TGTGCCAGCTCACCACTACTAGCGGCAGACCAAGAGACCCAGTACTTC
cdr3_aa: CASSPLLAADQETQYF

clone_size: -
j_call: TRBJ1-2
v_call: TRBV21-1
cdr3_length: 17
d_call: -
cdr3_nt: TGTGCCAGCAACAGAGGGACAGGGGGCTCATCGGACAATGGCTACACCTTC
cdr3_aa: CASNRGTGGSSDNGYTF

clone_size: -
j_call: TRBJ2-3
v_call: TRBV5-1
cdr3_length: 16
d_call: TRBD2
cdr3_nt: TGCGCCAGCAGCTTGGTGGGCGGGAGGAGCACAGATACGCAGTATTTT
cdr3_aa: CASSLVGGRSTDTQYF

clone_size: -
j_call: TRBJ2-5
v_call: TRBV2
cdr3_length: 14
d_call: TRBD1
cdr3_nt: TGTGCCAGCAGTGGACGGACAGGGAAAGAGACCCAGTACTTC
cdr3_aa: CASSGRTGKETQYF

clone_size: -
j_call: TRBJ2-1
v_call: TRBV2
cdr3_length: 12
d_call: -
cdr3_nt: TGTGCCAGCAGGCAGACGGGTAATGAGCAGTTCTTC
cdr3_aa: CASRQTGNEQFF

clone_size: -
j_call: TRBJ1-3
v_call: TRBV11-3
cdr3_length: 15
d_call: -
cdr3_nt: TGTGCCAGCAGCGCCCGTAAGGGGTCTGGAAACACCATATATTTT
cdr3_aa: CASSARKGSGNTIYF

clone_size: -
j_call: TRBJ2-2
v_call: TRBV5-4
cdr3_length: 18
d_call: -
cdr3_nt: TGTGCCAGCAGCTTGGACAGTCCGATGCATGCAAACACCGGGGAGCTGTTTTTT
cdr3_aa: CASSLDSPMHANTGELFF

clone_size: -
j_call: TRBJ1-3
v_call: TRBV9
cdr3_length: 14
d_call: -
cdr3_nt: TGTGCCAGCAGCTCCGGGACATCTGGAAACACCATATATTTT
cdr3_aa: CASSSGTSGNTIYF

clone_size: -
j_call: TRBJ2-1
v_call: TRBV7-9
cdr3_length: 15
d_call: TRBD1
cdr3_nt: TGTGCCAGCAGCTCAAGGGGACAGGGTCGTAATGAGCAGTTCTTC
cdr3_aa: CASSSRGQGRNEQFF

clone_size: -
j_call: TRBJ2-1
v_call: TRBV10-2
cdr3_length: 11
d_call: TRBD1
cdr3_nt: TGCGCCAGCGGGGACAGGGACGTTAAGTTCTTC
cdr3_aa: CASGDRDVKFF

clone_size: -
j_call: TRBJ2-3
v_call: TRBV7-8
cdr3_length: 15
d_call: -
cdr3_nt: TGTGCCAGCAGCCTTACTAGTCCTCCAACAGATACGCAGTATTTT
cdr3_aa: CASSLTSPPTDTQYF

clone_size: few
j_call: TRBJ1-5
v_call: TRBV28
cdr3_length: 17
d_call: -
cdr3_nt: TGTGCCAGCAGTTTATCCCCCGGGGGGGCGGGTAGTCAGCCCCAGCATTTT
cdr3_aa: CASSLSPGGAGSQPQHF

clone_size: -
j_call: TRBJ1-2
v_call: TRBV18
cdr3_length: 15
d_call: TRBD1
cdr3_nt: TGTGCCAGCTCACCTCCGGGACAGGGGGCGTGGGGCTACACCTTC
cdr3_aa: CASSPPGQGAWGYTF

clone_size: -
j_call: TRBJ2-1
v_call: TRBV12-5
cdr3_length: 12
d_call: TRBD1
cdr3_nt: TGTGCTAGTGGTGAAACAGGGGGTGAGCAGTTCTTC
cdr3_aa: CASGETGGEQFF